Listed below are T cell receptor beta chains from one sample, sequenced in a study of shared clonotypes between healthy human individuals. Profiled with immunoSEQ multiplex PCR; TCRdb holds only in-frame clones, not every one. The data hold about 2 million clones, with 85% to 95% observed a single time. Input material: naive CD4+ T cells sorted from blood. These receptors were taken from a man younger than 30 in good health. The CDR3 runs from the conserved cysteine through the conserved F or W. D genes are given only for firm matches. For some rows the clone size is stated as once, few or many, or as a class when expanded; others skip it.

v_call: TRBV29-1
j_call: TRBJ1-1
clone_size: once
d_call: -
cdr3_nt: TGCAGCGTTAAAACAGGGAACACTGAAGCTTTCTTT
cdr3_aa: CSVKTGNTEAFF

v_call: TRBV4-1
j_call: TRBJ1-3
clone_size: -
d_call: -
cdr3_nt: TGCGCCAGCAGCCAACCCACAGCGCGGATCGGAAACACCATATATTTT
cdr3_aa: CASSQPTARIGNTIYF

v_call: TRBV10-1
j_call: TRBJ2-3
clone_size: -
d_call: -
cdr3_nt: TGCGCCAGCAGTGACCGCGTTGCTAGCACAGATACGCAGTATTTT
cdr3_aa: CASSDRVASTDTQYF

v_call: TRBV5-5
j_call: TRBJ2-3
clone_size: -
d_call: TRBD1
cdr3_nt: TGTGCCAGCAGCTTTACGGGACAGGGGACAGATACGCAGTATTTT
cdr3_aa: CASSFTGQGTDTQYF

v_call: TRBV29-1
j_call: TRBJ2-7
clone_size: -
d_call: -
cdr3_nt: TGCAGCGCCCAAACTAGCATTCCCTACGAGCAGTACTTC
cdr3_aa: CSAQTSIPYEQYF

v_call: TRBV18
j_call: TRBJ1-1
clone_size: -
d_call: -
cdr3_nt: TGTGCCAGCTCACCACTCCCAAGCATGAACACTGAAGCTTTCTTT
cdr3_aa: CASSPLPSMNTEAFF

v_call: TRBV28
j_call: TRBJ1-2
clone_size: -
d_call: -
cdr3_nt: TGTGCCAGCAGTTTTAAGGGGAGGCAGCACTATGGCTACACCTTC
cdr3_aa: CASSFKGRQHYGYTF

v_call: TRBV5-1
j_call: TRBJ2-2
clone_size: -
d_call: -
cdr3_nt: TGCGCCAGCAGCTTGGTGGGAGACTCCACCGGGGAGCTGTTTTTT
cdr3_aa: CASSLVGDSTGELFF

v_call: TRBV30
j_call: TRBJ2-2
clone_size: -
d_call: -
cdr3_nt: TGTGCCGCCTGGGCTGGGGAGCTGTTTTTT
cdr3_aa: CAAWAGELFF

v_call: TRBV5-1
j_call: TRBJ2-2
clone_size: -
d_call: -
cdr3_nt: TGCGCCAGCAGCTTGGAACTAGCATCGACCGGGGAGCTGTTTTTT
cdr3_aa: CASSLELASTGELFF

v_call: TRBV2
j_call: TRBJ2-7
clone_size: once
d_call: TRBD1
cdr3_nt: TGTGCCAGCAGAATGGGACAGGGGTATGAGCAGTACTTC
cdr3_aa: CASRMGQGYEQYF

v_call: TRBV9
j_call: TRBJ2-7
clone_size: -
d_call: TRBD2
cdr3_nt: TGTGCCAGCAGCGTAGGGAGTAGCGGGGGTTCTCTGGGCGAGCAGTACTTC
cdr3_aa: CASSVGSSGGSLGEQYF

v_call: TRBV28
j_call: TRBJ1-5
clone_size: -
d_call: TRBD1
cdr3_nt: TGTGCCAGCAGTGGACCGGGACAGCCAGATCAGCCCCAGCATTTT
cdr3_aa: CASSGPGQPDQPQHF

v_call: TRBV5-1
j_call: TRBJ2-2
clone_size: -
d_call: -
cdr3_nt: TGCGCCAGCAACCAGGCTTTAGGTACCGGGGAGCTGTTTTTT
cdr3_aa: CASNQALGTGELFF

v_call: TRBV4-3
j_call: TRBJ1-5
clone_size: once
d_call: -
cdr3_nt: TGCGCCAGCAGTTTCGCCGGGACCGCAGGTAGTCAGCCCCAGCATTTT
cdr3_aa: CASSFAGTAGSQPQHF

v_call: TRBV6-6
j_call: TRBJ1-1
clone_size: once
d_call: TRBD1
cdr3_nt: TGTGCCAGCAGTTCCACGGGACAGGGGACTGAAGCTTTCTTT
cdr3_aa: CASSSTGQGTEAFF